One sample yielded the 31 T cell receptor beta chains listed below, sequenced in a study of blood T cells in healthy people across ages (dated by TCRdb to the mid-2010s). The library came from 5' RACE. Sequencing took place on an Illumina HiSeq 2500. A second PCR of roughly 6 to 11 cycles was run with a J-beta primer mix and a sample-barcoded 5' primer. The public reads were reanalyzed by TCRdb: fastp trimming at Q25, MiXCR alignment, in-frame beta chains only. A single entry per CDR3 protein holds the most common genes and DNA from its merged rows. For this sample the table gives around 800,000 distinct CDR3 sequences, of which about 45% were detected only once. The top ten constitute roughly 20% of the sample. Material for sequencing was blood. Receptor source: a man older than 75 in good health.

Turning to this clonotype: Being one base from a much bigger clone, this may be a read error. DNA for the CDR3: TGTGCCAGCAGCCCATCGGTGGGACCCCGGGGGGAGCAGTACTTC. It translates to CASSPSVGPRGEQYF. The J gene is TRBJ2-4, the V gene TRBV11-1; TRBD2 aligns across 7 bases. This CDR3 has 15 amino acids. Germline V gene lookup returns CDR1 SGHAT and CDR2 FQDESV (reference sequence). V dropped 5 bases and J dropped 13; count of bases not matched to a gene: 17.

The chain uses TRBV30 and TRBJ2-3; D perhaps matches TRBD1 (5 bases). The V and J ends lost 4 bases and 3 bases respectively, with 8 bases between them. Germline V gives CDR1 GTSNPN, CDR2 SVGIG (reference sequence). The CDR3 has 12 amino acids. The DNA for the CDR3 is TGTGCCTGGACAGGGCTTACAGATACGCAGTATTTT. This gives the protein CAWTGLTDTQYF.

The V and J genes are TRBV7-2 and TRBJ1-2; no definite D call. Germline CDR1 is SGHTA and CDR2 is FQGNSA. This CDR3 spans 13 amino acids. Trimming pared 2 bases from V and 4 bases from J, leaving 8 bases between. This CDR3 is CTSSLIPSYGYTF. The CDR3 bases are TGTACCAGCAGCTTAATTCCCTCCTATGGCTACACCTTC.

This clonotype occurred once. V is TRBV29-1 and J is TRBJ1-4; 8 bases align to TRBD1. V shed 5 bases, J shed 3 bases, and the junction held 8 bases outside the gene matches. The length of the CDR3 is 15 residues. Germline V gives CDR1 SQVTM, CDR2 ANQGSEA. DNA of the CDR3: TGCAGCGTTCATACAGGGGGGAATGCTAATGAAAAACTGTTTTTT. It specifies CSVHTGGNANEKLFF.

The V and J genes are TRBV29-1 and TRBJ2-5; TRBD2 aligns across 14 bases. This CDR3 comprises 14 residues. J gave up 11 bases and V 5 bases, and 10 bases lay outside the gene matches. CDR1 and CDR2 from the germline V gene are SQVTM and ANQGSEA. CDR3 sequence reads: CSVRLAGGDNEQYF. In nucleotides, the CDR3 is TGCAGCGTTAGACTAGCGGGAGGGGACAATGAGCAGTACTTC.

Here the CDR3 reads CASSQSSGYSHEQYF. For the CDR3, the DNA is TGTGCCAGCAGTCAATCTAGCGGGTATAGCCACGAGCAGTACTTC. The V and J genes are TRBV12-3 or TRBV12-4 and TRBJ2-5, with 8 bases fitting TRBD2. The J call may be mistaken, given a closer DNA end match to TRBJ2-7. This CDR3 has 15 amino acids.

On this clonotype itself: Being one base from a much bigger clone, this may be a read error. The chain recombines TRBV12-3 or TRBV12-4 with TRBJ2-1; D is perhaps TRBD1 (6 bases). This CDR3 is built from 16 residues. Trimming took 6 bases from V and 12 from J, leaving 27 bases between them. This CDR3 reads CASSPDIQGPKGRQFF. In DNA form, the CDR3 reads TGTGCCAGCAGCCCAGATATCCAGGGGCCGAAGGGCAGGCAGTTCTTC.

The rearrangement joins TRBV4-2 to TRBJ2-7, with TRBD2 matching over 10 bases. V dropped 0 bases and J dropped 0; count of bases not matched to a gene: 5. The germline V gene encodes CDR1 LGHNA and CDR2 YNFKEQ. The CDR3 runs to 17 residues. The CDR3 loop reads CASSQDLASGSSYEQYF. For the CDR3, the DNA is TGTGCCAGCAGCCAAGATTTGGCTAGCGGGAGCTCCTACGAGCAGTACTTC.

This clonotype was counted many times. The chain couples TRBV29-1 to TRBJ2-3, with TRBD1 matching 7 bases. The CDR3 is 13 amino acids. J gave up 2 bases and V 6 bases, and 5 bases lay outside the gene matches. CDR1 SQVTM and CDR2 ANQGSEA come from the germline V gene. CDR3: CSVRQGFTDTQYF. The CDR3 coding sequence is TGCAGCGTCCGACAGGGCTTCACAGATACGCAGTATTTT.

With regard to this clonotype: Germline and junction disagree at one end, which may indicate a read error. The chain links TRBV9 to TRBJ2-3; 8 bases match TRBD1. CDR1 is SGDLS, CDR2 YYNGEE, per germline. The CDR3 has 15 residues. CDR3 DNA: TGTGCCAGCAGCCCACACAGGGGGAGGACAGCTACGCAGTATTTT. This gives the protein CASSPHRGRTATQYF.

The V call is TRBV7-3, the J call TRBJ2-1, with unresolved D. The V end was cut by 5 bases, the J end by 0 bases, with 11 bases between. The germline V gene encodes CDR1 SGHTA and CDR2 FQGTGA. This CDR3 contains 15 residues. The CDR3 coding sequence is TGTGCCAGCAGCCCGCTGACTTCCTCCTACAATGAGCAGTTCTTC. This translates into CASSPLTSSYNEQFF.

The chain recombines TRBV7-9 with TRBJ2-3; 8 nucleotides align to TRBD1. The CDR3 consists of 18 residues. V lost 2 bases and J lost 4; bases outside the gene matches: 14. In germline, CDR1 is SEHNR, CDR2 FQNEAQ (reference sequence). The CDR3 protein is CASSLISQGQVPPDTQYF. CDR3 sequence (DNA): TGTGCCAGCAGCTTAATATCACAGGGACAGGTTCCACCAGATACGCAGTATTTT.

The rearrangement joins TRBV12-3 or TRBV12-4 to TRBJ1-4; D is perhaps TRBD1 (6 bases). CDR3 length: 14 amino acids. V was shortened by 6 bases and J by 4 bases, with 12 bases between the two germline ends. In DNA, the CDR3 is TGTGCCAGCAGAAAGGACAGCTTTAATGAAAAACTGTTTTTT. It specifies CASRKDSFNEKLFF.

This clonotype was counted between two and nine times. This chain joins TRBV20-1 and TRBJ1-1, with 8 nucleotides matching TRBD1. V trimming: 1 base; J trimming: 1 base; junction bases outside the gene matches: 5. This CDR3 is 15 amino acids long. CDR1 DFQATT and CDR2 SNEGSKA come from the germline V gene (reference sequence). Written as DNA, the CDR3 is TGCAGTGCTAGAGCCCCTGGGACAGGGAACACTGAAGCTTTCTTT. Its translation: CSARAPGTGNTEAFF.

The V gene is TRBV29-1, the J gene TRBJ1-2; TRBD1 matches 8 bases. Losses at the gene ends were 0 bases for V and 5 bases for J; bases not matched to a gene: 8. Germline loops: CDR1 SQVTM, CDR2 ANQGSEA. CDR3 length equals 15 residues. The CDR3 DNA is TGCAGCGTTGAAGAAGAGGGCAGGGGGCCATATGGCTACACCTTC. It translates to CSVEEEGRGPYGYTF.

This clonotype was found a few times. The rearrangement links TRBV20-1 to TRBJ2-3, with D perhaps matching TRBD2 (5 bases). The V end was cut by 3 bases, the J end by 4 bases, with 8 bases between. Germline V CDR1 and CDR2: DFQATT, SNEGSKA (reference sequence). The CDR3 length is 12 residues. CDR3 in DNA: TGCAGTGCTAGCTGGGAGTCAGATACGCAGTATTTT. The encoded protein is CSASWESDTQYF.

The chain couples TRBV24-1 to TRBJ2-3; 8 bases are shared with TRBD1. The CDR3 runs 19 residues. The germline gives CDR1 KGHDR, CDR2 SFDVKD. V was clipped by 5 bases and J by 3 bases; unmatched bases: 18. The CDR3 spells CATSATVTGDSLVTDTQYF. CDR3 DNA: TGTGCCACCAGTGCGACCGTGACAGGGGACTCTTTGGTGACAGATACGCAGTATTTT.

V and J are TRBV4-3 and TRBJ2-2, with 8 bases matching TRBD1. Germline values: CDR1 LGHNA, CDR2 YSLEER. This CDR3 is built from 16 residues. V trimming: 2 bases; J trimming: 3 bases; junction bases outside the gene matches: 5. The CDR3 region has the DNA TGCGCCAGCAGCCAAACCAGGGGGCGGGACACCGGGGAGCTGTTTTTT. Protein product: CASSQTRGRDTGELFF.

The V and J genes are TRBV7-2 and TRBJ2-7; D is unclear. Trimming took 5 bases from V and 3 from J, leaving 14 bases between them. This CDR3 contains 14 residues. The germline CDR1 and CDR2 sequences are SGHTA and FQGNSA. The CDR3 region is CASSKDWQFYEQYF. DNA of the CDR3: TGTGCCAGCAGCAAAGACTGGCAATTCTACGAGCAGTACTTC.

This clonotype was counted between two and nine times. V gene TRBV6-1 combines with J gene TRBJ2-1; a weak D match, TRBD2 (5 bases). Trimming stripped 6 bases from V and 6 bases from J, with 15 bases between. The CDR3 length is 14 residues. The germline V gene encodes CDR1 MNHNS and CDR2 SASEGT. CDR3 sequence reads: CASREHLEGNEQFF. In DNA form, the CDR3 reads TGTGCCAGCAGGGAACACCTTGAGGGCAATGAGCAGTTCTTC.

This chain joins TRBV7-9 and TRBJ2-7, with TRBD2 matching 9 bases. The CDR3 loop spans 16 amino acids. Per the germline V gene, CDR1 is SEHNR and CDR2 is FQNEAQ (reference sequence). V dropped 5 bases and J dropped 3; count of bases not matched to a gene: 11. CDR3 region: CASSPPSLAGLYEQYF. DNA for the CDR3: TGTGCCAGCAGCCCGCCGTCCCTAGCGGGGCTCTACGAGCAGTACTTC.

The chain joins TRBV6-2 or TRBV6-3 to TRBJ2-5, with D unclear. CDR1 is MNHEY, CDR2 SVGEGT, per germline. Trimming took 1 base from V and 8 from J, leaving 17 bases between them. The CDR3 runs 15 residues. CDR3 DNA: TGTGCCAGCAGTTACTTTGCCGGATCCAAGAGAACCCAGTACTTC. Its translation is CASSYFAGSKRTQYF.

V and J are TRBV11-1 and TRBJ2-3; D is tentatively TRBD1 or TRBD2 (5 bases each). This CDR3 contains 15 residues. V dropped 3 bases and J dropped 5 bases, with 15 bases sitting between them. CDR1 and CDR2 from the germline V gene are SGHAT and FQDESV (reference sequence). The CDR3 here is CASSLASKRGDTQYF. In nucleotides, the CDR3 is TGTGCCAGCAGCTTGGCTAGCAAGAGGGGAGATACGCAGTATTTT.

This clonotype was recorded a few times. V is TRBV6-1 and J is TRBJ2-2; 10 nucleotides line up with TRBD1. J gave up 4 bases and V 7 bases, and 6 bases lay outside the gene matches. Germline lookup yields CDR1 MNHNS and CDR2 SASEGT. The CDR3 consists of 15 residues. For the CDR3, the DNA is TGTGCCAGCACAAGGGACAGGGGATCCACCGGGGAGCTGTTTTTT. This translates into CASTRDRGSTGELFF.

This clonotype was recorded at least ten times. V and J are TRBV28 and TRBJ1-2, with D possibly matching TRBD1 (6 bases). This CDR3 is 12 amino acids long. The V gene's germline CDR1 is MDHEN and CDR2 SYDVKM. V shed 5 bases and J shed 8 bases, with 12 bases lying between them. The CDR3 spells CASSGQWNGYTF. CDR3 in DNA: TGTGCCAGCAGTGGACAGTGGAACGGCTACACCTTC.

The gene calls are TRBV5-1 and TRBJ1-5, with 7 bases identical to TRBD1. CDR1 SGHRS and CDR2 YFSETQ come from the germline V gene. The junction had 4 bases not matched to a gene; V was cut back by 5 bases and J by 5 bases. This CDR3 has 13 amino acids. CDR3 coding DNA: TGCGCCAGCAGGACAGGGTCCGATCAGCCCCAGCATTTT. It translates to CASRTGSDQPQHF.

Only one count was recorded for this clonotype. This chain uses TRBV7-2 with TRBJ2-5, with TRBD2 identical over 10 bases. Near its end, the DNA agrees better with TRBJ2-7, so the J call may be wrong. Germline V gene lookup returns CDR1 SGHTA and CDR2 FQGNSA. The CDR3 sequence is 15 residues long. CDR3 residues: CASSPASGSPHEQYF. In DNA form, the CDR3 reads TGTGCCAGCAGCCCAGCTAGCGGGAGCCCCCACGAGCAGTACTTC.

This clonotype has a count of ten or more. V gene TRBV6-5 combines with J gene TRBJ2-7; D might be TRBD1 (5 bases). This CDR3 region has 15 residues. Germline CDR1 and CDR2: MNHEY and SVGAGI. V lost 0 bases to trimming and J lost 4 bases, with 13 bases between them. CDR3: CASSYSGQGTYEQYF. CDR3 nucleotides: TGTGCCAGCAGTTACTCAGGCCAGGGAACTTACGAGCAGTACTTC.

The V and J genes are TRBV29-1 and TRBJ2-1; D is uncertain. The tail of the sequence fits TRBJ2-7 better, so the J call may be wrong. CDR3 length: 14 amino acids. Germline CDR1 SQVTM, CDR2 ANQGSEA. The chain's CDR3 is CSITHPSRNNEQYF. CDR3 DNA sequence: TGCAGCATTACCCACCCTTCGAGAAACAATGAGCAGTACTTC.

The chain couples TRBV5-1 to TRBJ2-5, with 13 bases identical to TRBD2. Trimming cost V 4 bases and J 11 bases; bases outside gene matches: 17. Germline V gene sequence: CDR1 SGHRS, CDR2 YFSETQ. The CDR3 spans 17 residues. CDR3 DNA sequence: TGCGCCAGCAGCCCTGGGACTAGCGGGATCTGGTTAAATGAGCAGTACTTC. Translated, it gives CASSPGTSGIWLNEQYF.

The V gene is TRBV29-1, the J gene TRBJ2-7; TRBD1 matches 8 bases. The CDR3 is 11 amino acids. The germline V gene encodes CDR1 SQVTM and CDR2 ANQGSEA. V was pared by 7 bases and J by 5 bases, with 4 bases of the junction left unmatched. CDR3 loop: CSERTGNEQYF. The CDR3 region has the DNA TGCAGCGAACGGACAGGGAACGAGCAGTACTTC.